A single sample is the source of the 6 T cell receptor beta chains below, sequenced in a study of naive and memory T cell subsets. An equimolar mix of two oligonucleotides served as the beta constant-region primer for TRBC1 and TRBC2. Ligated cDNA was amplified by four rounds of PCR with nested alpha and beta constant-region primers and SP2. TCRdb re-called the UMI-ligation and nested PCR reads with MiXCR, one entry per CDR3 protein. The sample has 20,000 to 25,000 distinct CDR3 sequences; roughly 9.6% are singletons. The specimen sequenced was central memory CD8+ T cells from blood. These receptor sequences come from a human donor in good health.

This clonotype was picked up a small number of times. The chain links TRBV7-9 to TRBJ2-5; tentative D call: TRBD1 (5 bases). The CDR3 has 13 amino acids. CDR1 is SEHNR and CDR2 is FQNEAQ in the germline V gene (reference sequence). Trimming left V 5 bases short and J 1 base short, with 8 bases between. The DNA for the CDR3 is TGTGCCAGCAGCCCGGACATCCAAGAGACCCAGTACTTC. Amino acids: CASSPDIQETQYF.

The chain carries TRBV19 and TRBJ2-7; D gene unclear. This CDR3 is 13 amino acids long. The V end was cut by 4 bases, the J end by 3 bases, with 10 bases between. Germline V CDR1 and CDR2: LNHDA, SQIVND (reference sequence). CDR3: CASSTRPGYEQYF. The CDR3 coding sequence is TGTGCCAGTAGTACCCGGCCCGGCTACGAGCAGTACTTC.

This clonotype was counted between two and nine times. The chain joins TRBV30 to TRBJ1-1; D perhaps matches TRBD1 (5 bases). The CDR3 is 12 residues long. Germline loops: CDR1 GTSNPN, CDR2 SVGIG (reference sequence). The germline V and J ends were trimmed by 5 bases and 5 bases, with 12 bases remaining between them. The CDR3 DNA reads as TGTGCCTGGGACAGTTTGAGGACTGAAGCTTTCTTT. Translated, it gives CAWDSLRTEAFF. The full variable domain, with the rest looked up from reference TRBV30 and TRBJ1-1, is SQTIHQWPATLVQPVGSPLSLECTVEGTSNPNLYWYRQAAGRGLQLLFYSVGIGQISSEVPQNLSASRPQDRQFILSSKKLLLSDSGFYLCAWDSLRTEAFFGQGTRLTVV.

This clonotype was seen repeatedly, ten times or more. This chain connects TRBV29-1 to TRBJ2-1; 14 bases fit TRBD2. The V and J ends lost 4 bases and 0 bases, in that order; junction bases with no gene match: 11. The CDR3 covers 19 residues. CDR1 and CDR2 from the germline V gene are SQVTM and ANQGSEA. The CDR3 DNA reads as TGCAGCGTTGTCTCCCGGACTAGCGGGAGGCTCAGCTCCTACAATGAGCAGTTCTTC. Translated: CSVVSRTSGRLSSYNEQFF.

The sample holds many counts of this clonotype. The CDR3: CASSYSDSPTDTQYF. The CDR3 DNA reads as TGTGCCAGCAGTTACTCGGACAGCCCCACAGATACGCAGTATTTT. This rearrangement joins TRBV6-2 or TRBV6-3 to TRBJ2-3; the D gene is possibly TRBD1 (6 bases). Germline V gives CDR1 MNHEY, CDR2 SVGEGT. Trimming took off 0 bases at V and 2 bases at J, with 9 bases between the two ends. This CDR3 comprises 15 residues.

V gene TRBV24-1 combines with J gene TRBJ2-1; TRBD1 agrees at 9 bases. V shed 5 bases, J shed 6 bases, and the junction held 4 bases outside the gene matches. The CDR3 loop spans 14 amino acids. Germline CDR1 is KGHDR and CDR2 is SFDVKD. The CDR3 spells CATSGTGESNEQFF. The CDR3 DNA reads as TGTGCCACCAGTGGGACAGGGGAATCCAATGAGCAGTTCTTC.